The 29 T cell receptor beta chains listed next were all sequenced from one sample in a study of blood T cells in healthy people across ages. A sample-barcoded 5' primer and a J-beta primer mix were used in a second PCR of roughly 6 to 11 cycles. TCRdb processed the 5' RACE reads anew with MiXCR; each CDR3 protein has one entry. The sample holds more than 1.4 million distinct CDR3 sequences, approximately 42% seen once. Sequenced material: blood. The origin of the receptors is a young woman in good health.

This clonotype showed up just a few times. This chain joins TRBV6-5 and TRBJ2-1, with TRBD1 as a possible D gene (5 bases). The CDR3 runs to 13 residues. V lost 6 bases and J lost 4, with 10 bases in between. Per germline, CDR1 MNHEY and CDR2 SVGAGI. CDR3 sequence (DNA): TGTGCCAGCAGACTCAGGGAATACAATGAGCAGTTCTTC. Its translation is CASRLREYNEQFF.

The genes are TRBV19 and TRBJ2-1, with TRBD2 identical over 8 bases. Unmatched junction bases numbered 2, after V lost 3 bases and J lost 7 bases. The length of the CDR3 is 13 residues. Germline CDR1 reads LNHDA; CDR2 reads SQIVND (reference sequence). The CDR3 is CASSITGGNEQFF. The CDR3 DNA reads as TGTGCCAGTAGTATCACGGGAGGGAATGAGCAGTTCTTC.

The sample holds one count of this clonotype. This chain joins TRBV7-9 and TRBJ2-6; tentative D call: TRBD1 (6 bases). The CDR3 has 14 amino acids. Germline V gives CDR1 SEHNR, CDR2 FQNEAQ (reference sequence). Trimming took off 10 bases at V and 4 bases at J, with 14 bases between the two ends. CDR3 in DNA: TGTGCCACGCAAGGGGGTCCCGGGGCCAACGTCCTGACTTTC. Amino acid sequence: CATQGGPGANVLTF.

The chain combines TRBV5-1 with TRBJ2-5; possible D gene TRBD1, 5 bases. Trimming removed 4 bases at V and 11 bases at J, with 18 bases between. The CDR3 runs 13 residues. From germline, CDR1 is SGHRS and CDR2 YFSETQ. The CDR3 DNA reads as TGCGCCAGCAGCAGCCGGACACCAGGTGAGCAGTACTTC. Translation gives CASSSRTPGEQYF.

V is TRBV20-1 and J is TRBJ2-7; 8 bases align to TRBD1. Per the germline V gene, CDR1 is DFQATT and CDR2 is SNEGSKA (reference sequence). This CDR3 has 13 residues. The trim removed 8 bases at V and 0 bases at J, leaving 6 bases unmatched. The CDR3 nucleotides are TGCAGTACCGGGACAGGCTTCTCCTACGAGCAGTACTTC. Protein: CSTGTGFSYEQYF.

The CDR3 nucleotides are TGTGCCAGCAGCCCAGGGACAGGGGGAGGCACTGAAGCTTTCTTT. Amino acids: CASSPGTGGGTEAFF. The chain links TRBV9 to TRBJ1-1; 11 bases match TRBD1. The CDR3 loop spans 15 amino acids. Germline CDR1 SGDLS, CDR2 YYNGEE. Trimming at V came to 4 bases and at J to 4 bases, leaving 6 bases not matched to a gene.

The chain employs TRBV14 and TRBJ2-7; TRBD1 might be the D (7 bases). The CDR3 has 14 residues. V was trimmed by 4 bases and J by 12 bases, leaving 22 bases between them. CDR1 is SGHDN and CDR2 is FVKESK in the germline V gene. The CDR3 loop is CASSPPGIGTAGYF. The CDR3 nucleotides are TGTGCCAGCAGCCCCCCCGGCATAGGGACAGCGGGGTACTTC.

Here the CDR3 DNA reads TGTGCCAGCCTGAGCTCCTACGAGCAGTACTTC. Translated: CASLSSYEQYF. The gene calls are TRBV6-1 and TRBJ2-7; D uncertain. From germline, CDR1 is MNHNS and CDR2 SASEGT. The length of the CDR3 is 11 residues. With 8 bases removed from V and 0 bases from J, the gap between germline ends came to 5 bases.

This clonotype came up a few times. This CDR3 reads CASSQAAQGTNIQYF. CDR3 nucleotides: TGTGCCAGCAGCCAAGCGGCCCAAGGGACAAACATTCAGTACTTC. The chain uses TRBV3-1 and TRBJ2-4; D is tentatively TRBD1 or TRBD2 (5 bases each). Deletions cut 1 base from V and 6 bases from J, with 13 bases between. CDR3 length equals 15 residues. Looked up from germline, CDR1 is LGHDT and CDR2 is YNNKEL (reference sequence).

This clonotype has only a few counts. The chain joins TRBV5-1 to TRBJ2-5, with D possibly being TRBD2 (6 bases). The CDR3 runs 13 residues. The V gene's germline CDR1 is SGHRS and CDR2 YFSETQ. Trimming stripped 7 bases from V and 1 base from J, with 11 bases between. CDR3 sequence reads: CASAGLLQETQYF. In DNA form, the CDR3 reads TGCGCCAGCGCGGGACTCCTCCAAGAGACCCAGTACTTC.

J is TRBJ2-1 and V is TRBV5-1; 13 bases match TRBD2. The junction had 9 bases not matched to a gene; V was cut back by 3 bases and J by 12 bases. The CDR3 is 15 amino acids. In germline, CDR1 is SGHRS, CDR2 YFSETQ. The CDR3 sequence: CASSSTSGRASGQFF. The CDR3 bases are TGCGCCAGCAGCTCAACTAGCGGGAGGGCCTCGGGGCAGTTCTTC. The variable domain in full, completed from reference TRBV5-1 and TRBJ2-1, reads KAGVTQTPRYLIKTRGQQVTLSCSPISGHRSVSWYQQTPGQGLQFLFEYFSETQRNKGNFPGRFSGRQFSNSRSEMNVSTLELGDSALYLCASSSTSGRASGQFFGPGTRLTVL.

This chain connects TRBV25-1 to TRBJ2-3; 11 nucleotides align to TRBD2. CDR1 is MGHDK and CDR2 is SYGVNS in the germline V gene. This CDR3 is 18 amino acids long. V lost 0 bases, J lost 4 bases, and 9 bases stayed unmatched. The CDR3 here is CASSEYVTSGSAADTQYF. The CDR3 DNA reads TGTGCCAGCAGTGAATACGTAACTAGCGGGAGCGCCGCAGATACGCAGTATTTT.

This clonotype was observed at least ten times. The CDR3 region is CASSLTGLNSPLHF. The CDR3 DNA reads TGTGCCAGCAGCTTAACGGGACTCAATTCACCCCTCCACTTT. The chain employs TRBV7-3 and TRBJ1-6; D possibly corresponds to TRBD1 (5 bases). The V end was cut by 0 bases, the J end by 7 bases, with 7 bases between. The germline V gene has CDR1 SGHTA and CDR2 FQGTGA. The CDR3 consists of 14 residues.

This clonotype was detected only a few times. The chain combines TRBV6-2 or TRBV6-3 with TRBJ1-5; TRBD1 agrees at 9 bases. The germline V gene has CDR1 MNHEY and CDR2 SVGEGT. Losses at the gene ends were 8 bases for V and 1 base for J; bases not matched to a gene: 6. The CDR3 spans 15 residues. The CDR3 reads CASRTGGKSNQPQHF. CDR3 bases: TGTGCCAGCCGAACAGGGGGCAAAAGCAATCAGCCCCAGCATTTT.

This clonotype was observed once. CDR3 in DNA: TGCAGTGCTAGAGACGACGGTGGCCCCTATAATTCACCCCTCCACTTT. Residues: CSARDDGGPYNSPLHF. The V call is TRBV20-1, the J call TRBJ1-6; D gene uncertain. The CDR3 has 16 amino acids. V gave up 0 bases and J gave up 2 bases, with 11 bases separating them. Per the germline V gene, CDR1 is DFQATT and CDR2 is SNEGSKA (reference sequence).

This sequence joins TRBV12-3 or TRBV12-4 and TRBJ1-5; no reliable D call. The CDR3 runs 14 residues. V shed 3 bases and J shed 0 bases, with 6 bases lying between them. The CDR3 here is CASSLHASNQPQHF. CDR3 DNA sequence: TGTGCCAGCAGTTTGCATGCTAGCAATCAGCCCCAGCATTTT.

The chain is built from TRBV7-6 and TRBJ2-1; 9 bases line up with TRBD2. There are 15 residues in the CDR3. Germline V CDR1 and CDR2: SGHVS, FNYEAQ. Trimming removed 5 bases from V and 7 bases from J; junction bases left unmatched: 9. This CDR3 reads CASSISLAGKNEQFF. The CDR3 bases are TGTGCCAGCAGCATCTCGCTAGCGGGAAAGAATGAGCAGTTCTTC.

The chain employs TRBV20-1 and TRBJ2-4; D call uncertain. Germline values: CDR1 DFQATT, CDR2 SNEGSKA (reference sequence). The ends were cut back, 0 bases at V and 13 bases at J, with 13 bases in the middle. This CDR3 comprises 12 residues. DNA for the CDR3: TGCAGTGCTAGAGATCTCGGGCTCGGGCAGTACTTC. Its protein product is CSARDLGLGQYF.

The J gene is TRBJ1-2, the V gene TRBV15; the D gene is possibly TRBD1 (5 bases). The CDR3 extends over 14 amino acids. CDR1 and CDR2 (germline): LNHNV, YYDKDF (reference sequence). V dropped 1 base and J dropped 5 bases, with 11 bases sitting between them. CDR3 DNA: TGTGCCACCAGCAGAGCAGGGACCACTTATGGCTACACCTTC. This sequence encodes CATSRAGTTYGYTF. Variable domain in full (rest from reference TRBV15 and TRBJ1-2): DAMVIQNPRYQVTQFGKPVTLSCSQTLNHNVMYWYQQKSSQAPKLLFHYYDKDFNNEADTPDNFQSRRPNTSFCFLDIRSPGLGDTAMYLCATSRAGTTYGYTFGSGTRLTVV.

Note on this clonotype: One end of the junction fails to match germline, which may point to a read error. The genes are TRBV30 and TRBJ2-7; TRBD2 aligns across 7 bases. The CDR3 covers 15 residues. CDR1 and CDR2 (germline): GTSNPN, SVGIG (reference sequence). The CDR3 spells CAGRQGGGKNYEQYF. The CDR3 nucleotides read TGTGCCGGGAGGCAGGGCGGGGGAAAGAACTACGAGCAGTACTTC.

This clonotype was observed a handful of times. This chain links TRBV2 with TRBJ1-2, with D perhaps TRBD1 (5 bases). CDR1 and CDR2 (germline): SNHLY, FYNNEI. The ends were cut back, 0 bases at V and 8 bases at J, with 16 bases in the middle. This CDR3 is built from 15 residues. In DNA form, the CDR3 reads TGTGCCAGCAGTGAAGCGCGGAGGGGCAGTTACGGCTACACCTTC. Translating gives CASSEARRGSYGYTF.

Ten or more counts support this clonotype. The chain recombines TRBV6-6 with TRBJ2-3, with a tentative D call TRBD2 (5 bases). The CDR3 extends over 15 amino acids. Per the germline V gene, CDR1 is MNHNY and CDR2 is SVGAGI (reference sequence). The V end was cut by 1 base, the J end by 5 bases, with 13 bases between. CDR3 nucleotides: TGTGCCAGCAGTTACTACAGAGGGTCTGGAGATACGCAGTATTTT. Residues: CASSYYRGSGDTQYF.

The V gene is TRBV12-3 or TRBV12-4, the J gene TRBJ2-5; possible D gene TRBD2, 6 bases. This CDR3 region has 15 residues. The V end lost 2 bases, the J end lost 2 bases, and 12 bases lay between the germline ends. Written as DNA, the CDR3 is TGTGCCAGCAGTTTATTCGGGAGAGGTCAAGAGACCCAGTACTTC. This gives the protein CASSLFGRGQETQYF.

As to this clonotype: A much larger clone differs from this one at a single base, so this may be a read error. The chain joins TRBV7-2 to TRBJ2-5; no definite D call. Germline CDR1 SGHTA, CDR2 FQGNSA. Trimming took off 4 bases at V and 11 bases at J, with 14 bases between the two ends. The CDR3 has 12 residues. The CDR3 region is CASSWRYNEQYF. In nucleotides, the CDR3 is TGTGCCAGCAGCTGGAGATACAATGAGCAGTACTTC.

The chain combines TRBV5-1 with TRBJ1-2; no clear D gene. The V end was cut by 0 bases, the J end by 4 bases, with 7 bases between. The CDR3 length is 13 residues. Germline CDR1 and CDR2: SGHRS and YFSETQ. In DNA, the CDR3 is TGCGCCAGCAGCTTGGGGGCGATCTATGGCTACACCTTC. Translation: CASSLGAIYGYTF.

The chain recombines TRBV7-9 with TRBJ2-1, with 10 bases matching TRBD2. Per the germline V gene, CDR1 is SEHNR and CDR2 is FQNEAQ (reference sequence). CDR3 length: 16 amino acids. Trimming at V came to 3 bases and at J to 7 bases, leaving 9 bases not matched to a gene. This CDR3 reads CASSFSQAGGLNEQFF. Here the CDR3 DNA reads TGTGCCAGCAGCTTTTCACAAGCGGGGGGGCTAAATGAGCAGTTCTTC.

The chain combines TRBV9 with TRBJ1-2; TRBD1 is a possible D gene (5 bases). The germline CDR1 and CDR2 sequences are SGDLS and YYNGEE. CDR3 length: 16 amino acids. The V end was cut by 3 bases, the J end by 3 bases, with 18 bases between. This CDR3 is CASSADLEGHYYGYTF. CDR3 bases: TGTGCCAGCAGCGCCGATCTGGAAGGACACTACTATGGCTACACCTTC.

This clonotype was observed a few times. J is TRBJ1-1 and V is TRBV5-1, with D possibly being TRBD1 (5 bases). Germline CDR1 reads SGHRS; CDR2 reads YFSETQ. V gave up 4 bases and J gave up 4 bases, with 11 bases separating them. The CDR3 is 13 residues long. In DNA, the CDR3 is TGCGCCAGCAGCAAGGGACTGGGCACTGAAGCTTTCTTT. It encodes CASSKGLGTEAFF.

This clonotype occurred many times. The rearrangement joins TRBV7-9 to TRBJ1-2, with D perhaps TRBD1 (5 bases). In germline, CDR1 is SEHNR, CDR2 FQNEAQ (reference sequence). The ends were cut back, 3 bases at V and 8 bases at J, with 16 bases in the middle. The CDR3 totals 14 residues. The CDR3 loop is CASSFDSGFGGYTF. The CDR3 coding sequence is TGTGCCAGCAGCTTTGATTCAGGGTTCGGAGGCTACACCTTC.